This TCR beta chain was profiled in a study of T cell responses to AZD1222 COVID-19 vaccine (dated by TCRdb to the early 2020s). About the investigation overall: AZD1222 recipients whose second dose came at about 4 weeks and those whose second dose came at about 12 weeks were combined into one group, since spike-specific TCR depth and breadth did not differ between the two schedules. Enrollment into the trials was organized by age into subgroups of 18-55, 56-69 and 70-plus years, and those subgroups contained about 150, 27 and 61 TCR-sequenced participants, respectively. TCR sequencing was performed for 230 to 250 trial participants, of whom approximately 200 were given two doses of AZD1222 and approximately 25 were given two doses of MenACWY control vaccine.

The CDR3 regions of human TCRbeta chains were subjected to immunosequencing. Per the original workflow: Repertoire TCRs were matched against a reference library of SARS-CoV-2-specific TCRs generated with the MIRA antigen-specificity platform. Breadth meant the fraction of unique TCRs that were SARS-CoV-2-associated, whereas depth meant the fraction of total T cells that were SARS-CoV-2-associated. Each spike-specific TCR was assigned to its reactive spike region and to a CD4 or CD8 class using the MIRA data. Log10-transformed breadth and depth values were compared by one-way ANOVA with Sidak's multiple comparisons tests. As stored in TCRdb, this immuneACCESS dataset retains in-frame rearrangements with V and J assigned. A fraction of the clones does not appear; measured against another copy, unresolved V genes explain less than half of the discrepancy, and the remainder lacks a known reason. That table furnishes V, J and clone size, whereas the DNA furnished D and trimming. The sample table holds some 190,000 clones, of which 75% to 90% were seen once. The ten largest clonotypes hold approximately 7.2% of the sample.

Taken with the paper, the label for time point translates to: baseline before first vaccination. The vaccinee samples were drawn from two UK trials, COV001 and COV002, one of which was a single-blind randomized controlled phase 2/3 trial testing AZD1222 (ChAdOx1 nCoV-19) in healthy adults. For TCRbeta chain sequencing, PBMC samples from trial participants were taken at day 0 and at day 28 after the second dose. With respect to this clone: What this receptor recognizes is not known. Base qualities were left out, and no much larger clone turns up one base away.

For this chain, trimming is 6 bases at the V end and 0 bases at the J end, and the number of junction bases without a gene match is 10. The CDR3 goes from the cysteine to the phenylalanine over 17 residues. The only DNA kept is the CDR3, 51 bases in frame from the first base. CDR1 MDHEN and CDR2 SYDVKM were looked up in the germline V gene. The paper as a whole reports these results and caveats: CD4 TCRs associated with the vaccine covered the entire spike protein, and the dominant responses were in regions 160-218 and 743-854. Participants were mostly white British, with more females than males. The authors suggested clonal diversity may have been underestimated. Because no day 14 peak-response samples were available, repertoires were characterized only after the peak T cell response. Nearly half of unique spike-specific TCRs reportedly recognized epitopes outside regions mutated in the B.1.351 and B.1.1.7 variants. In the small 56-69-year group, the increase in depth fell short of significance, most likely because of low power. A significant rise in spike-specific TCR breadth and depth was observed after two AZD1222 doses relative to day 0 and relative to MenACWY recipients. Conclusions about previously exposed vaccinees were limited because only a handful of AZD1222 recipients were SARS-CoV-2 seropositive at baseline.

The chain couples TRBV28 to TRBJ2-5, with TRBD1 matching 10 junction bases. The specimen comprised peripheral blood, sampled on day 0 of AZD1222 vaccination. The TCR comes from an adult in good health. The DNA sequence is TGTGCCAGCAGCGCCACCTGGGACAGGGGAGACCAAGAGACCCAGTACTTC. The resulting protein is CASSATWDRGDQETQYF.